The rows below give T cell receptor beta chains drawn from one sample of a study of shared T cell receptors in the human thymus. The method was immunoSEQ multiplex PCR; TCRdb's version includes in-frame clones alone and lacks a portion of them. The sample gives hundreds of thousands of clones, approximately 87% of which show up once; 0.0094% is in the top ten. The same data also contributed to another study, on human thymus T cells.

Specimen: thymocytes. The receptor source for this set is a boy less than two years old with a congenital heart defect. Each CDR3 is given without its conserved first and last residue. A D gene is named only where the DNA matches it firmly.

13 - TRBV27 ASSLGREGNQPQH
12 - TRBV14 ASSYGQSSYEQY
12 - TRBV4-1 ASSQEGRVKGYT
14 TRBD1 TRBV5-1 ASSNRDSLFTDTQY
12 TRBD1 TRBV27 ASSHRQGASREH
11 TRBD1 TRBV5-5 ASSLTGFDEQY
14 TRBD2 TRBV9 ASSPTRWTSGSLEF
13 TRBD2 TRBV6-5 ASSSGLAGSYEQY
11 - TRBV13 ASSLSSRRGYT
18 TRBD1 TRBV4-3 ASSQVGPDRGWASNTEAF
11 TRBD2 TRBV5-1 ASRKEMRGDQF
13 TRBD2 TRBV28 ASSRGREGSYEQY
15 TRBD1 TRBV7-7 ASSLRGGQGVGETQY
15 - TRBV27 ASSLGDPGHLNTEAF